This T cell receptor beta chain stems from a study of CD8+ T cells in alopecia areata. V was pared by 5 bases and J by 6 bases, with 14 bases of the junction left unmatched. The germline CDR1 and CDR2 sequences are MDHEN and SYDVKM. This CDR3 comprises 16 residues. Study-level points and caveats: Mice showed TCR sharing more clearly than patients did, possibly owing to HLA. Normal skin contains resident alphabeta T cells, and these are also sequenced in scalp samples. Lesional scalp displayed greater clonality than normal scalp, most notably in alopecia totalis/universalis.

Once RNA had been extracted, it was reverse transcribed into cDNA to act as the sequencing template. Generated by immunoSEQ multiplex PCR, the TCRdb table keeps only in-frame clones and is missing some. The sample gives tens of thousands of clones, around 54% of which show up once; around 5% is in the top ten. This clone was detected once. As yet, its antigen is unknown. T lymphocytes (CD4+ and CD8+) were sorted from PBMCs. The gene calls are TRBV28 and TRBJ2-7; 9 bases fit TRBD1. Sequencing was done on a sample of NKG2D-high CD8+ T cells sorted from blood. This TCR was recovered from a human donor with alopecia areata. The CDR3 protein is CASSPLRTGELGEQYF. CDR3 DNA: TGTGCCAGCAGTCCCCTCCGGACAGGGGAACTCGGCGAGCAGTACTTC.